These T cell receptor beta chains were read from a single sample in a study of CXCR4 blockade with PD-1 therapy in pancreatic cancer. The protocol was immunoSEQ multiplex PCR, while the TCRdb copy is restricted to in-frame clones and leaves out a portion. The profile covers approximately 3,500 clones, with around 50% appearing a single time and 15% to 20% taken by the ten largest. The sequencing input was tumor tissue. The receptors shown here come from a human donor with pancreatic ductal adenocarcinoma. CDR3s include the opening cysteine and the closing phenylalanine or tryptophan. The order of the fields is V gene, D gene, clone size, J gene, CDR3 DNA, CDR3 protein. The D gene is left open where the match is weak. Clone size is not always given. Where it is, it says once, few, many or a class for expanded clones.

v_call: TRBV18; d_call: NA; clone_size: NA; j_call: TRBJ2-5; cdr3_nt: TGTGCCAGCTCACCAGGTTATCCAGGGCACCAAGAGACCCAGTACTTC; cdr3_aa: CASSPGYPGHQETQYF
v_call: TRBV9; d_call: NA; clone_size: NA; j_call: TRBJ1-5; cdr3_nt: TGTGCCAGCAGCGTGACAGGTAGCAGCAATCAGCCCCAGCATTTT; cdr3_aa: CASSVTGSSNQPQHF
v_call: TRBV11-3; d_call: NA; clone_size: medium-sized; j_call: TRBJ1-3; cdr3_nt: TGTGCCAGCAGCGCCCCGGGACGTCTCTCTGGAAACACCATATATTTT; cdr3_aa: CASSAPGRLSGNTIYF
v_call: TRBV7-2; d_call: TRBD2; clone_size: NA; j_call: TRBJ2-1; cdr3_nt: TGTGCCAGCAGCTTAGGGGGGGGAAATGAGCAGTTCTTC; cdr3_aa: CASSLGGGNEQFF
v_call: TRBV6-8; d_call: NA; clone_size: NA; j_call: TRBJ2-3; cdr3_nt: TGTGCCAGCCGCGACCAACGCCGGAATACGCAGTATTTT; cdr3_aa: CASRDQRRNTQYF
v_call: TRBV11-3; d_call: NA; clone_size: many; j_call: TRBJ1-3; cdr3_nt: TGTGCCAGCAGCCAATTTTCGGGGGGCGCTGGAAACACCATATATTTT; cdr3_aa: CASSQFSGGAGNTIYF
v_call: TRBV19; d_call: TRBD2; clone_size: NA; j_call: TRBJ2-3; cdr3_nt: TGTGCCAGTAGCTTCCTCTTGGCGGGACTAGCAGTTCAGGATACGCAGTATTTT; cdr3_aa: CASSFLLAGLAVQDTQYF
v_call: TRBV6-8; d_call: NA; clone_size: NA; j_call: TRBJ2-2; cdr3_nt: TGTGCCAGCAGTTTAGGACTGTCGAACACCGGGGAGCTGTTTTTT; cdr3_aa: CASSLGLSNTGELFF
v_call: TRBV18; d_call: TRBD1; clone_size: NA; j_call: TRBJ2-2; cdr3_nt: TGTGCCAGCTCCCCCCCCGGGACAGGGGGAACCGGGGAGCTGTTTTTT; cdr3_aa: CASSPPGTGGTGELFF
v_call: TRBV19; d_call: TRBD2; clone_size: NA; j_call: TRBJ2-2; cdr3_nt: TGTGCCAGTAGTATTACTAGCGGAAGCGGGGAGCTGTTTTTT; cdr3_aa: CASSITSGSGELFF
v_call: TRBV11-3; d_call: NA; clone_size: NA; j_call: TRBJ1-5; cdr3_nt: TGTGCCAGCAGTTCAGGGAGGTCTGGTCAGCCCCAGCATTTT; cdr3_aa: CASSSGRSGQPQHF
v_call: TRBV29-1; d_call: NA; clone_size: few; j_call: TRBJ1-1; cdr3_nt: TGCAGCGTTGTGGGGGCGGCAGGCACTGAAGCTTTCTTT; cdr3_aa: CSVVGAAGTEAFF
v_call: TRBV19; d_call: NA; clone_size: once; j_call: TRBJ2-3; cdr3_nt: TGTGCCAGTATGGGTGAGAGGTACCGCACAGATACGCAGTATTTT; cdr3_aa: CASMGERYRTDTQYF
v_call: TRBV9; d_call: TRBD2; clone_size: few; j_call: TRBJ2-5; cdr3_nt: TGTGCCAGCAGCATAGCGGGAGCTCAAGAGACCCAGTACTTC; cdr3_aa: CASSIAGAQETQYF
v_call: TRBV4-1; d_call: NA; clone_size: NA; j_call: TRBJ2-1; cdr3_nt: TGCGCCAGCAGTCTTGACCTCGGGATAGGGGGCAATGAGCAGTTCTTC; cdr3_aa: CASSLDLGIGGNEQFF
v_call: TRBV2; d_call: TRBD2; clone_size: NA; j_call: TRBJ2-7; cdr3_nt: TGTGCCAGCAGTGATTGGACTAGCGGTGAGGGGGGGTGGTCTGTCGAGCAGTACTTC; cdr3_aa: CASSDWTSGEGGWSVEQYF
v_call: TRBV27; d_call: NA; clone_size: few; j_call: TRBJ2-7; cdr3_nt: TGTGCCAGCAGTGCTTATCTCGGGTGGGAGCAGTACTTC; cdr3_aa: CASSAYLGWEQYF
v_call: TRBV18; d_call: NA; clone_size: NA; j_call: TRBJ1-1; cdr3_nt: TGTGCCAGCTCACCAGGGCTGGGCGTGGGCACTGAAGCTTTCTTT; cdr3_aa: CASSPGLGVGTEAFF
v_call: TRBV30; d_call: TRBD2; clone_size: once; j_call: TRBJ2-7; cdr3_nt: TGTGCCTGGAGTGGGAGACTAGCGGGAGGGCTCCTTCCAAGAAGCGAGCAGTACTTC; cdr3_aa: CAWSGRLAGGLLPRSEQYF
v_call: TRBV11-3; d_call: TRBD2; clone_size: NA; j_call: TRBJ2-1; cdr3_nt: TGTGCCAGCAGCCCGAGCGGGACTAACAATGAGCAGTTCTTC; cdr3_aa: CASSPSGTNNEQFF
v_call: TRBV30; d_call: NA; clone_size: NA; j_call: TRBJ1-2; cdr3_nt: TGTGCCTGGGAAAACAGGGCGCGTCACTATGGCTACACCTTC; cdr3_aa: CAWENRARHYGYTF
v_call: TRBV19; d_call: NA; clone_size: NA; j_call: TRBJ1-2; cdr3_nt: TGTGCCAGTAGGCGAACTAACTATGGCTACACCTTC; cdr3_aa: CASRRTNYGYTF
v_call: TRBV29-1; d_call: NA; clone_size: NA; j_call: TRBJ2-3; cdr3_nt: TGCAGCGTTAGCCAGACAGATGGAGATACGCAGTATTTT; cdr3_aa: CSVSQTDGDTQYF
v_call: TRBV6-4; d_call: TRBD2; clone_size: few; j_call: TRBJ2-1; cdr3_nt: TGTGCCAGCAGACTGTCTAGCGGGGCTTACAATGAGCAGTTCTTC; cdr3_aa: CASRLSSGAYNEQFF
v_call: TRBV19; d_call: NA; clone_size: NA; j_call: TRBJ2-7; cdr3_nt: TGTGCCAGTAGTATAGTCGCAGGGACCTACGAGCAGTACTTC; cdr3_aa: CASSIVAGTYEQYF
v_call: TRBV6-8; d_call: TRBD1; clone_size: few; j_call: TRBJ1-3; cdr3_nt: TGTGCCATCAGTGGGGGACAGCGAAACACCATATATTTT; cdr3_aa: CAISGGQRNTIYF
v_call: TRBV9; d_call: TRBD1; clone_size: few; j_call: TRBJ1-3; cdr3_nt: TGTGCCAGTAAGGGGGCTGCTGGAAACACCATATATTTT; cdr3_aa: CASKGAAGNTIYF
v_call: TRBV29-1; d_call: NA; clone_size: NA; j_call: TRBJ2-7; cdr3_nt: TGCAGCGTTTTGACAGGGAGGTGGGGGGAGCAGTACTTC; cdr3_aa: CSVLTGRWGEQYF
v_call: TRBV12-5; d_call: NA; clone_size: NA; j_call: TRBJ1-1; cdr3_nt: TGTGCCAGCTGTTGGATTGGGGGAAGAACTGAAGCTTTCTTT; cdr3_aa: CASCWIGGRTEAFF
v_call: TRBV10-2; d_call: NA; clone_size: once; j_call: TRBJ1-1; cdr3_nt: TGCGCCAGCAGTAAGACAGGTGGGGGGACTGAAGCTTTCTTT; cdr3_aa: CASSKTGGGTEAFF
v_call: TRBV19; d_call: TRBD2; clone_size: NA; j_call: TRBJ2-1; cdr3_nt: TGTGCCAGTAGTATAAGACTAGCGGGAGGTAACAATGAGCAGTTCTTC; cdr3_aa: CASSIRLAGGNNEQFF
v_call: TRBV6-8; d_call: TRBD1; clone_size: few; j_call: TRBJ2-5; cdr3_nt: TGTGCCATCGGACAGGCGGTGGAGACCCAGTACTTC; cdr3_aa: CAIGQAVETQYF
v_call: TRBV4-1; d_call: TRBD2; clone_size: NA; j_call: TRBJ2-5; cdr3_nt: TGCGCCAGCAGCCAGGGTCCTAGCGGGAGCTTGGAGACCCAGTACTTC; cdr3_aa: CASSQGPSGSLETQYF
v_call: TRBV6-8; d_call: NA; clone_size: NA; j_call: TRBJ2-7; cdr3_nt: TGTGCCAGCAGTCCCCTCTCCCACGAGCAGTACTTC; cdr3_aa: CASSPLSHEQYF
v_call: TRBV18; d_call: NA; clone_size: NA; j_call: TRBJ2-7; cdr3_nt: TGTGCCAGCTCACCACCGGGGTCCGTGGCAAGGTCCTACGAGCAGTACTTC; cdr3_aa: CASSPPGSVARSYEQYF
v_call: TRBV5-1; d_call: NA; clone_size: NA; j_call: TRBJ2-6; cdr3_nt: TGCGCCAGCAGCAAGACCGCGAACTCTGGGGCCAACGTCCTGACTTTC; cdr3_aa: CASSKTANSGANVLTF
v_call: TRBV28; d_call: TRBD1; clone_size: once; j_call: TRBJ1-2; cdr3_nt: TGTGCCAGCAGCCCGGGACAGGGGACCTATGGCTACACCTTC; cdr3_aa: CASSPGQGTYGYTF
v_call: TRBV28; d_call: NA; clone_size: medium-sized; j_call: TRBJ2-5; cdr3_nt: TGTGCCAGCAGTCCCCTCCTGGACCAAGAGACCCAGTACTTC; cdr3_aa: CASSPLLDQETQYF
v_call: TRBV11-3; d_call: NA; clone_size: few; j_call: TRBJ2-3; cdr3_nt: TGTGCCAGCAGCTCCTCCCCAGGGGCTGCTACAGATACGCAGTATTTT; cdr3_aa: CASSSSPGAATDTQYF
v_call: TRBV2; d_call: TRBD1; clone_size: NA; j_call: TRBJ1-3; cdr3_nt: TGTGCCAGCAGCTCCCGGGGGGACAGCACGAGACTTGGAAACACCATATATTTT; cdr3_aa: CASSSRGDSTRLGNTIYF
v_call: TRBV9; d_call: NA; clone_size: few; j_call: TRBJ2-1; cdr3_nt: TGTGCCAGCAGCGTCCAGGGTTCCTACAATGAGCAGTTCTTC; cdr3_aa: CASSVQGSYNEQFF
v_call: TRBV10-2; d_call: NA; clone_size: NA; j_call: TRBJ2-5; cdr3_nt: TGCGCCAGCAGTGTATCCCAAGAGACCCAGTACTTC; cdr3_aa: CASSVSQETQYF
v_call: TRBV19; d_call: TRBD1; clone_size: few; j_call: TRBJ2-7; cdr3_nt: TGTGCCAGTAGTATTCGTACAGGGGGCGCCCACTACCCCTACGAACAGTACTTC; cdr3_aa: CASSIRTGGAHYPYEQYF